These 31 T cell receptor beta chains were all obtained from the same sample, sequenced in a study of neurological immune-mediated disorders. TCRdb redid the calling of the 5' RACE reads with MiXCR, one entry per CDR3 protein. This sample yields tens of thousands of distinct CDR3 sequences, of which approximately 3% are seen a single time; more than 7% belongs to the top ten. The time point denotes: longitudinal time-point 1 (baseline). Sequenced input: PBMCs. Receptor source: an older woman with multiple sclerosis.

As for this clonotype: This is likely a read error, given that the CDR3 carries no conserved phenylalanine or tryptophan at its end. This chain joins TRBV7-8 and TRBJ1-1; 9 positions match TRBD1. V was clipped by 1 base and J by 5 bases; unmatched bases: 14. This CDR3 region has 18 residues. Germline lookup yields CDR1 SGHVS and CDR2 FQNEAQ. The CDR3 region is CASSLEAGVGQGLTEAFC. The CDR3 DNA reads as TGTGCCAGCAGCTTAGAAGCAGGCGTGGGACAGGGTCTTACTGAAGCTTTCTGT.

This clonotype was seen ten or more times. The V and J genes are TRBV25-1 and TRBJ2-7; the match to TRBD1 covers 7 bases. CDR1 is MGHDK, CDR2 SYGVNS, per germline. Trimming at V came to 7 bases and at J to 3 bases, leaving 12 bases not matched to a gene. There are 15 residues in the CDR3. The CDR3 protein is CASIPNHRGDYEQYF. Here the CDR3 DNA reads TGTGCCAGCATCCCGAACCACAGGGGAGACTACGAGCAGTACTTC.

This clonotype was seen many times. The chain links TRBV6-6 to TRBJ1-1; 9 nucleotides agree with TRBD1. The CDR3 totals 16 residues. Germline CDR1 is MNHNY and CDR2 is SVGAGI (reference sequence). Trimming cost V 2 bases and J 4 bases; bases outside gene matches: 8. CDR3 nucleotide sequence: TGTGCCAGCAGTTACGGGACAGGGTCTAGGACCACTGAAGCTTTCTTT. It translates to CASSYGTGSRTTEAFF.

This clonotype was seen at least ten times. This chain links TRBV18 with TRBJ2-5; no clear D gene. V shed 0 bases and J shed 5 bases, with 7 bases lying between them. The CDR3 is 13 residues long. Germline CDR1 KGHSH, CDR2 LQKENI. Here the CDR3 reads CASSPPVLETQYF. The DNA for the CDR3 is TGTGCCAGCTCACCACCTGTGCTTGAGACCCAGTACTTC.

This clonotype was seen ten or more times. J is TRBJ2-7 and V is TRBV6-5; D unresolved. The CDR3 runs 15 residues. Trimming removed 5 bases at V and 0 bases at J, with 14 bases between. Germline CDR1 is MNHEY and CDR2 is SVGAGI. The CDR3 nucleotides are TGTGCCAGCAGTACCGGAAGTTTCCTCTCCTACGAGCAGTACTTC. It encodes CASSTGSFLSYEQYF.

In its sample, this clonotype was seen many times. The rearrangement links TRBV12-3 or TRBV12-4 to TRBJ2-1; no definite D call. CDR3 length: 12 amino acids. Trimming took 6 bases from V and 4 from J, leaving 7 bases between them. DNA of the CDR3: TGTGCCAGCAGATCCCTATACAATGAGCAGTTCTTC. This translates into CASRSLYNEQFF.

This clonotype was detected ten times or more. The chain uses TRBV7-9 and TRBJ2-3, with 11 bases matching TRBD2. With V trimmed by 4 bases and J by 0 bases, 3 bases remained unmatched. Per the germline V gene, CDR1 is SEHNR and CDR2 is FQNEAQ (reference sequence). The CDR3 is 16 amino acids. CDR3 sequence reads: CASSSPSGGSTDTQYF. CDR3 DNA: TGTGCCAGCAGCTCGCCTAGCGGGGGGAGCACAGATACGCAGTATTTT.

Only a few counts were recorded for this clonotype. The chain recombines TRBV11-2 with TRBJ1-1, with D uncertain. Germline lookup yields CDR1 SGHAT and CDR2 FQNNGV. CDR3 size: 14 residues. Trimming removed 1 base at V and 0 bases at J, with 6 bases between. The CDR3 is CASSLGHLNTEAFF. The CDR3 DNA sequence: TGTGCCAGCAGCTTAGGTCACCTGAACACTGAAGCTTTCTTT.

This clonotype was recorded at least ten times. The rearrangement links TRBV7-2 to TRBJ2-5, with 10 bases lining up with TRBD2. This CDR3 spans 16 amino acids. The V segment lost 3 bases and the J segment 6 bases; nucleotides outside the gene matches: 10. Germline values: CDR1 SGHTA, CDR2 FQGNSA. The CDR3 loop is CASSFQSGGAGKTQYF. CDR3 DNA sequence: TGTGCCAGCAGCTTTCAAAGCGGGGGGGCCGGGAAGACCCAGTACTTC.

This clonotype was seen ten or more times. The chain combines TRBV2 with TRBJ2-3; the match to TRBD2 covers 7 bases. After removal of 4 bases from V and 0 bases from J, the junction contained 10 bases not matched to a gene. CDR3 length: 17 residues. CDR1 and CDR2 (germline): SNHLY, FYNNEI. The CDR3 region has the DNA TGTGCCAGCAGTGCGCCAGCGGGGTTCGGGAGCACAGATACGCAGTATTTT. Its protein product is CASSAPAGFGSTDTQYF. Full variable domain (outside the CDR3, taken from reference TRBV2 and TRBJ2-3): EPEVTQTPSHQVTQMGQEVILRCVPISNHLYFYWYRQILGQKVEFLVSFYNNEISEKSEIFDDQFSVERPDGSNFTLKIRSTKLEDSAMYFCASSAPAGFGSTDTQYFGPGTRLTVL.

This clonotype turned up a few times. The CDR3 DNA sequence: TGCAGTGCCTCCGGACAGGGATACGAGCAGTACTTC. Its protein product is CSASGQGYEQYF. The V call is TRBV20-1, the J call TRBJ2-7; 8 positions match TRBD1. The trim removed 6 bases at V and 4 bases at J, leaving 5 bases unmatched. This CDR3 spans 12 amino acids. Looked up from germline, CDR1 is DFQATT and CDR2 is SNEGSKA (reference sequence).

This clonotype appeared many times. The chain has TRBV6-4 and TRBJ1-5; tentative D call: TRBD1 (5 bases). This CDR3 comprises 14 residues. Trimming left V 2 bases short and J 4 bases short, with 9 bases between. Germline lookup yields CDR1 MRHNA and CDR2 SNTAGT. Here the CDR3 DNA reads TGTGCCAGCAGTGACGGGGGAGGGAATCAGCCCCAGCATTTT. This translates into CASSDGGGNQPQHF.

There are many counts of this clonotype. The CDR3 sequence is CASSLARETQYF. The CDR3 DNA sequence: TGTGCCAGCAGCTTAGCCCGAGAGACCCAGTACTTC. The rearrangement joins TRBV7-9 to TRBJ2-5, with D uncertain. The CDR3 is 12 residues long. Germline CDR1 reads SEHNR; CDR2 reads FQNEAQ (reference sequence). Trimming shortened V by 0 bases and J by 4 bases, and 3 bases separated the two germline ends.

This clonotype was detected ten times or more. The chain recombines TRBV6-5 with TRBJ2-5; TRBD2 is a possible D gene (6 bases). Germline loops: CDR1 MNHEY, CDR2 SVGAGI. Between the trimmed V and J ends, which lost 7 bases and 6 bases, there was a span of 15 bases. This CDR3 spans 13 amino acids. CDR3 DNA sequence: TGTGCCAGCAAAATGGGGGGTGGGAAGACCCAGTACTTC. As protein: CASKMGGGKTQYF.

This clonotype was seen ten or more times. The rearrangement uses TRBV5-1 and TRBJ2-3; D is undetermined. Germline V gives CDR1 SGHRS, CDR2 YFSETQ. The ends were cut back, 2 bases at V and 2 bases at J, with 0 bases in the middle. The length of the CDR3 is 11 residues. As DNA, the CDR3 is TGCGCCAGCAGCTTCACAGATACGCAGTATTTT. Translated, it gives CASSFTDTQYF.

This clonotype occurred many times. This chain links TRBV28 with TRBJ2-5; D gene unclear. CDR1 MDHEN and CDR2 SYDVKM come from the germline V gene. Trimming took off 3 bases at V and 2 bases at J, with 13 bases between the two ends. The CDR3 is 15 residues long. The CDR3 reads CASSLPDLGQETQYF. As DNA, the CDR3 is TGTGCCAGCAGTTTGCCTGACTTGGGTCAAGAGACCCAGTACTTC.

This clonotype came up many times. The chain joins TRBV12-3 or TRBV12-4 to TRBJ1-5; 10 nucleotides agree with TRBD1. CDR3 size: 16 residues. The J segment lost 3 bases and the V segment lost 1 base, leaving 3 bases of the junction unmatched. CDR3 sequence (DNA): TGTGCCAGCAGTTTAGGACAGGGGGCTGTCAATCAGCCCCAGCATTTT. Protein sequence: CASSLGQGAVNQPQHF.

This clonotype was counted many times. The V gene is TRBV7-2, the J gene TRBJ2-7, with D possibly matching TRBD1 (5 bases). With 1 base removed from V and 6 bases from J, the gap between germline ends came to 10 bases. The CDR3 length is 13 residues. Germline-derived CDR1 and CDR2 are SGHTA and FQGNSA. For the CDR3, the DNA is TGTGCCAGCAGCTTAGGTCAGGGTACCGAGCAGTACTTC. It codes for CASSLGQGTEQYF.

There are many counts of this clonotype. The J gene is TRBJ1-2, the V gene TRBV5-5; TRBD1 might be the D (5 bases). V lost 10 bases to trimming and J lost 0 bases, with 10 bases between them. The CDR3 runs to 12 residues. Germline loops: CDR1 SGHKS, CDR2 YYEKEE (reference sequence). The CDR3 DNA is TGTGCCTGGGGGGAGGCTAACTATGGCTACACCTTC. Translated: CAWGEANYGYTF. Together with reference TRBV5-5 and TRBJ1-2, the CDR3 gives the full variable domain: DAGVTQSPTHLIKTRGQQVTLRCSPISGHKSVSWYQQVLGQGPQFIFQYYEKEERGRGNFPDRFSARQFPNYSSELNVNALLLGDSALYLCAWGEANYGYTFGSGTRLTVV.

This clonotype was seen ten or more times. The chain recombines TRBV12-3 or TRBV12-4 with TRBJ2-4; no clear D. The CDR3 is 13 residues long. V was shortened by 5 bases and J by 0 bases, with 5 bases between the two germline ends. CDR3 in amino acids: CASSMIAKNIQYF. The CDR3 nucleotides are TGTGCCAGCAGTATGATAGCCAAAAACATTCAGTACTTC.

This clonotype was counted ten times or more. The chain recombines TRBV5-1 with TRBJ2-5, with D maybe TRBD1 (5 bases). The CDR3 totals 15 residues. V lost 3 bases and J 4 bases, leaving 16 bases between the germline ends. The germline CDR1 and CDR2 sequences are SGHRS and YFSETQ. CDR3 DNA: TGCGCCAGCAGCTCCCGATTGGGGCCCTTAGAGACCCAGTACTTC. Its translation is CASSSRLGPLETQYF.

This clonotype has a count of ten or more. The V call is TRBV20-1, the J call TRBJ2-4; D unclear. The CDR3 covers 11 residues. CDR1 is DFQATT, CDR2 SNEGSKA, per germline (reference sequence). Trimming pared 3 bases from V and 7 bases from J, leaving 7 bases between. CDR3 sequence reads: CSASERNIQYF. The CDR3 nucleotides are TGCAGTGCTAGTGAAAGGAACATTCAGTACTTC.

With regard to this clonotype: A much larger clone differs from this one at a single base, so this may be a read error. The J gene is TRBJ2-5, the V gene TRBV5-1; a weak D match, TRBD1 (5 bases). The V gene's germline CDR1 is SGHRS and CDR2 YFSETQ. The CDR3 consists of 14 residues. CDR3 DNA sequence: TGCGCCAGCAGCTTATCCCAGGGAATGGAGAACCAGTACTTC. The encoded protein is CASSLSQGMENQYF.

This clonotype was picked up many times. A read error may be the cause here, since a much bigger clone is one base away. The rearrangement uses TRBV7-2 and TRBJ2-5; D ambiguous. Germline loops: CDR1 SGHTA, CDR2 FQGNSA. The CDR3 sequence is 14 residues long. V lost 5 bases to trimming and J lost 1 base, with 11 bases between them. CDR3 loop: CASSPGRRQETQYF. In DNA, the CDR3 is TGTGCCAGCAGCCCAGGACGGCGCCAAGAGACCCAGTACTTC.

In this sample, this clonotype turned up many times. The chain uses TRBV5-1 and TRBJ2-7; D is perhaps TRBD1 (6 bases). The V end was cut by 0 bases, the J end by 6 bases, with 13 bases between. The V gene's germline CDR1 is SGHRS and CDR2 YFSETQ. The CDR3 is 14 amino acids. CDR3 loop: CASSLGARGSEQYF. CDR3 DNA sequence: TGCGCCAGCAGCTTGGGTGCCAGGGGCTCCGAGCAGTACTTC.

This clonotype was seen a handful of times. The rearrangement uses TRBV30 and TRBJ2-3, with a weak D call TRBD1 (5 bases). The CDR3 covers 13 residues. V shed 7 bases and J shed 1 base, with 12 bases lying between them. Germline lookup yields CDR1 GTSNPN and CDR2 SVGIG (reference sequence). The CDR3 spells CALKGPGTDTQYF. For the CDR3, the DNA is TGTGCCTTAAAGGGGCCTGGCACAGATACGCAGTATTTT.

This clonotype was seen at least ten times. The rearrangement links TRBV27 to TRBJ1-1; 8 nucleotides agree with TRBD1. Trimming took 0 bases from V and 5 from J; bases not matched to a gene: 2. Germline-derived CDR1 and CDR2 are MNHEY and SMNVEV (reference sequence). CDR3 length: 14 amino acids. The CDR3 protein is CASSLSQGGTEAFF. The CDR3 DNA follows: TGTGCCAGCAGTTTATCACAGGGGGGGACTGAAGCTTTCTTT.

This clonotype was counted at least ten times. This rearrangement joins TRBV3-1 to TRBJ1-5, with a possible D match to TRBD1 (6 bases). The CDR3 spans 15 residues. Per the germline V gene, CDR1 is LGHDT and CDR2 is YNNKEL (reference sequence). Trimming cost V 4 bases and J 3 bases, with 13 bases left between them. The CDR3 reads CASSLRGLTNQPQHF. The DNA of the CDR3 is TGTGCCAGCAGCCTCAGGGGTTTGACCAATCAGCCCCAGCATTTT.

This clonotype was found many times. Here the CDR3 reads CSAGGMGVQTQYF. CDR3 nucleotide sequence: TGCAGTGCTGGGGGGATGGGCGTACAGACCCAGTACTTC. The chain couples TRBV20-1 to TRBJ2-5; D might be TRBD2 (6 bases). Germline CDR1 reads DFQATT; CDR2 reads SNEGSKA (reference sequence). The V end lost 5 bases, the J end lost 6 bases, and 16 bases lay between the germline ends. The length of the CDR3 is 13 residues.

Many counts were recorded for this clonotype. The rearrangement uses TRBV20-1 and TRBJ2-1, with TRBD2 matching 9 bases. Germline values: CDR1 DFQATT, CDR2 SNEGSKA (reference sequence). V lost 4 bases and J lost 5; bases outside the gene matches: 3. The CDR3 sequence is 13 residues long. The CDR3 sequence: CSAISGGNNEQFF. The CDR3 nucleotides read TGCAGTGCTATAAGCGGGGGGAACAATGAGCAGTTCTTC.

This clonotype was recorded many times. The chain is built from TRBV7-2 and TRBJ1-5, with 7 positions matching TRBD1. The CDR3 loop spans 14 amino acids. CDR1 and CDR2 from the germline V gene are SGHTA and FQGNSA. The junction had 7 bases not matched to a gene; V was cut back by 4 bases and J by 7 bases. Here the CDR3 reads CASSSRQGWQPQHF. CDR3 DNA: TGTGCCAGCAGCTCAAGACAGGGCTGGCAGCCCCAGCATTTT.